These T cell receptor beta chains were read from a single sample in a study of cytomegalovirus exposure and HLA in healthy donors. The table came from immunoSEQ multiplex PCR; TCRdb's copy has only in-frame clones and leaves some out. Of roughly 180,000 clones listed, around four fifths are singletons. Material for sequencing was PBMCs. The receptors were gathered from a girl under 18 in good health and CMV-seropositive. CDR3s include the opening cysteine and the closing phenylalanine or tryptophan. The D gene is left open where the match is weak. Clone size is stated in some rows and not others, as once, few, many or a class when expanded.

v_gene: TRBV7-9
abundance: .
j_gene: TRBJ1-2
d_gene: .
CDR3nt: TGTGCCAGCAACTCTTTGTCAGGGGTGAATGGCTACACCTTC
CDR3aa: CASNSLSGVNGYTF

v_gene: TRBV11-2
abundance: .
j_gene: TRBJ1-6
d_gene: TRBD1
CDR3nt: TGTGCCAGCAGCATGACAGGGGGATATGGTTCACCCCTCCACTTT
CDR3aa: CASSMTGGYGSPLHF

v_gene: TRBV9
abundance: .
j_gene: TRBJ2-1
d_gene: TRBD2
CDR3nt: TGTGCCAGCAACAAATATGGACTAGCTGACAATGAGCAGTTCTTC
CDR3aa: CASNKYGLADNEQFF

v_gene: TRBV9
abundance: .
j_gene: TRBJ2-2
d_gene: TRBD2
CDR3nt: TGTGCCAGCGGAGTGGGACTAGCGGGGACCGGGGAGCTGTTTTTT
CDR3aa: CASGVGLAGTGELFF

v_gene: TRBV27
abundance: few
j_gene: TRBJ1-2
d_gene: TRBD1
CDR3nt: TGTGCCAGCAGTTTAAGGACAGGGGATGGCTACACCTTC
CDR3aa: CASSLRTGDGYTF

v_gene: TRBV5-1
abundance: .
j_gene: TRBJ2-4
d_gene: .
CDR3nt: TGCGCCAGCAGCCCCGCGGGCAGGGGGGAAGACATTCAGTACTTC
CDR3aa: CASSPAGRGEDIQYF

v_gene: TRBV15
abundance: .
j_gene: TRBJ1-2
d_gene: .
CDR3nt: TGTGCCACCAGCAGTAGGCAGGATCCCTTC
CDR3aa: CATSSRQDPF

v_gene: TRBV19
abundance: .
j_gene: TRBJ2-7
d_gene: TRBD2
CDR3nt: TGTGCCAGTAGTGCCGGGACTAGCGGGGGGATAACCTACGAGCAGTACTTC
CDR3aa: CASSAGTSGGITYEQYF

v_gene: TRBV30
abundance: .
j_gene: TRBJ1-2
d_gene: TRBD1
CDR3nt: TGTGCCTGGAGCCTGTCAGGGACAGGGGACTATGGCTACACCTTC
CDR3aa: CAWSLSGTGDYGYTF

v_gene: TRBV19
abundance: .
j_gene: TRBJ1-1
d_gene: .
CDR3nt: TGTGCCAGTAGCGGCCGGGGGGGCGGTGAAGCTTTCTTT
CDR3aa: CASSGRGGGEAFF

v_gene: TRBV19
abundance: .
j_gene: TRBJ2-7
d_gene: TRBD1
CDR3nt: TGTGCCAGTAGTACGGGACAGGGCTACGAGCAGTACTTC
CDR3aa: CASSTGQGYEQYF

v_gene: TRBV18
abundance: .
j_gene: TRBJ1-6
d_gene: .
CDR3nt: TGTGCCAGCTCACCACGTGCAGATTCACCCCTCCACTTT
CDR3aa: CASSPRADSPLHF

v_gene: TRBV6-5
abundance: .
j_gene: TRBJ1-1
d_gene: TRBD1
CDR3nt: TGTGCCAGCACCAAGGACAGGATTGAAGCTTTCTTT
CDR3aa: CASTKDRIEAFF

v_gene: TRBV10-3
abundance: .
j_gene: TRBJ2-5
d_gene: .
CDR3nt: TGTGCCATCAGTGAGTCGAAAGTCTTTTCCAGGGGCGAAGAGACCCAGTACTTC
CDR3aa: CAISESKVFSRGEETQYF

v_gene: TRBV19
abundance: .
j_gene: TRBJ1-6
d_gene: .
CDR3nt: TGTGCCAGTAGGTACAGGGATTCACCCCTCCACTTT
CDR3aa: CASRYRDSPLHF

v_gene: TRBV2
abundance: .
j_gene: TRBJ1-1
d_gene: .
CDR3nt: TGTGCCAGCAGAGATACCAGTGAAGCTTTCTTT
CDR3aa: CASRDTSEAFF

v_gene: TRBV7-2
abundance: .
j_gene: TRBJ2-7
d_gene: .
CDR3nt: TGTGCCAGCAGCTCCTATCGCGAGCAGTACTTC
CDR3aa: CASSSYREQYF

v_gene: TRBV30
abundance: .
j_gene: TRBJ1-1
d_gene: .
CDR3nt: TGTGCCTGGACGTGGGCAACTGAAGCTTTCTTT
CDR3aa: CAWTWATEAFF

v_gene: TRBV30
abundance: few
j_gene: TRBJ1-2
d_gene: TRBD1
CDR3nt: TGTGCCTGGAGTGCCCGGGACAGGGGGTTCTATGGCTACACCTTC
CDR3aa: CAWSARDRGFYGYTF

v_gene: TRBV7-3
abundance: .
j_gene: TRBJ1-2
d_gene: TRBD1
CDR3nt: TGTGCCAGCAGCGTGGCAGGGGGCGGCGGCTACACCTTC
CDR3aa: CASSVAGGGGYTF

v_gene: TRBV27
abundance: .
j_gene: TRBJ2-3
d_gene: .
CDR3nt: TGTGCCAGCAGCCACAGGCCGATGGATACGCAGTATTTT
CDR3aa: CASSHRPMDTQYF

v_gene: TRBV9
abundance: .
j_gene: TRBJ1-2
d_gene: .
CDR3nt: TGTGCCAGCAGCGTAGAAGAAGGCGGAATCTATGGCTACACCTTC
CDR3aa: CASSVEEGGIYGYTF

v_gene: TRBV11-2
abundance: .
j_gene: TRBJ1-2
d_gene: .
CDR3nt: TGTGCCAGCAGCTTAGGGGCAGGGACAAGCTACACCTTC
CDR3aa: CASSLGAGTSYTF

v_gene: TRBV15
abundance: .
j_gene: TRBJ1-2
d_gene: .
CDR3nt: TGTGCCACCAGCAGAGATAGTCTATTCGCAAACTATGGCTACACCTTC
CDR3aa: CATSRDSLFANYGYTF

v_gene: TRBV18
abundance: .
j_gene: TRBJ2-1
d_gene: .
CDR3nt: TGTGCCAGCTCCCCAAGGGGGACAAGCTCCTACAATGAGCAGTTCTTC
CDR3aa: CASSPRGTSSYNEQFF

v_gene: TRBV5-4
abundance: .
j_gene: TRBJ1-6
d_gene: TRBD1
CDR3nt: TGTGCCAGCAGCCGTAAGGGACAGGGGGTGAGCTCCTATAATTCACCCCTCCACTTT
CDR3aa: CASSRKGQGVSSYNSPLHF

v_gene: TRBV7-6
abundance: once
j_gene: TRBJ2-1
d_gene: .
CDR3nt: TGTGCCAGCAGCTTAGGAGGGTTTGGCGGGGAGCAGTTCTTC
CDR3aa: CASSLGGFGGEQFF

v_gene: TRBV7-9
abundance: .
j_gene: TRBJ2-3
d_gene: TRBD1
CDR3nt: TGTGCCAGCAGCTTACTCCAGGGGGTTACTTCTAGCACAGATACGCAGTATTTT
CDR3aa: CASSLLQGVTSSTDTQYF

v_gene: TRBV5-1
abundance: few
j_gene: TRBJ2-5
d_gene: .
CDR3nt: TGCGCCAGCAGCTTGACAGTTGTAGAGACCCAGTACTTC
CDR3aa: CASSLTVVETQYF

v_gene: TRBV27
abundance: .
j_gene: TRBJ1-1
d_gene: .
CDR3nt: TGTGCCAGCAGTCAGGGTTCTGAAGCTTTCTTT
CDR3aa: CASSQGSEAFF

v_gene: TRBV11-2
abundance: .
j_gene: TRBJ1-1
d_gene: .
CDR3nt: TGTGCCAGCACCCAAACCAGAAGAAACACTGAAGCTTTCTTT
CDR3aa: CASTQTRRNTEAFF

v_gene: TRBV27
abundance: .
j_gene: TRBJ2-1
d_gene: TRBD2
CDR3nt: TGTGCCAGCAGTTCCTCCCGGGAGGGGACTTCCTACAATGAGCAGTTCTTC
CDR3aa: CASSSSREGTSYNEQFF

v_gene: TRBV5-1
abundance: .
j_gene: TRBJ2-3
d_gene: .
CDR3nt: TGCGCCAGCAGCTTGGTTACGGGGAGACGCACAGATACGCAGTATTTT
CDR3aa: CASSLVTGRRTDTQYF

v_gene: TRBV30
abundance: .
j_gene: TRBJ1-4
d_gene: .
CDR3nt: TGTGCCTGGAAGCCCTCCGGCAGGGCTGAAAAACTGTTTTTT
CDR3aa: CAWKPSGRAEKLFF

v_gene: TRBV5-1
abundance: few
j_gene: TRBJ2-5
d_gene: TRBD2
CDR3nt: TGCGCCAGCAGCTTGGCCGCTAGCGGGGGGGCAAGGCAAGAGACCCAGTACTTC
CDR3aa: CASSLAASGGARQETQYF

v_gene: TRBV19
abundance: .
j_gene: TRBJ2-7
d_gene: TRBD2
CDR3nt: TGTGCCAGTAATGTAGCGGGGGGCTACGAGCAGTACTTC
CDR3aa: CASNVAGGYEQYF

v_gene: TRBV19
abundance: .
j_gene: TRBJ2-7
d_gene: .
CDR3nt: TGTGCCAGCGGACAGCCACCCTACGAGCAGTACTTC
CDR3aa: CASGQPPYEQYF

v_gene: TRBV19
abundance: .
j_gene: TRBJ2-3
d_gene: TRBD2
CDR3nt: TGTGCCAGTAGTATAGAAAGACTAGCGGTAAACACAGATACGCAGTATTTT
CDR3aa: CASSIERLAVNTDTQYF

v_gene: TRBV2
abundance: .
j_gene: TRBJ2-7
d_gene: .
CDR3nt: TGTGCCAGCAGTGAAGAGGGGGGGGCCTCAATCGAGCAGTACTTC
CDR3aa: CASSEEGGASIEQYF

v_gene: TRBV27
abundance: .
j_gene: TRBJ2-3
d_gene: .
CDR3nt: TGTGCCAGCAGTTTTCGGGGGGATACGCAGTATTTT
CDR3aa: CASSFRGDTQYF

v_gene: TRBV19
abundance: .
j_gene: TRBJ2-5
d_gene: .
CDR3nt: TGTGCCAGTAGCATGATCCGCTCGCGCCCTCACTACGGGGAGACCCAGTACTTC
CDR3aa: CASSMIRSRPHYGETQYF

v_gene: TRBV28
abundance: .
j_gene: TRBJ2-7
d_gene: .
CDR3nt: TGTGCCAGCAGTGGCGGACAGAACTCCTACGAGCAGTACTTC
CDR3aa: CASSGGQNSYEQYF

v_gene: TRBV6-5
abundance: .
j_gene: TRBJ2-1
d_gene: .
CDR3nt: TGTGCCAGCAGTTACAGTCTGCCGGGGATTTACAATGAGCAGTTCTTC
CDR3aa: CASSYSLPGIYNEQFF

v_gene: TRBV5-4
abundance: .
j_gene: TRBJ2-1
d_gene: TRBD2
CDR3nt: TGTGCCAGCAGGGGGGGGTCTCTTTATCGGGATGAGCAGTTCTTC
CDR3aa: CASRGGSLYRDEQFF

v_gene: TRBV19
abundance: .
j_gene: TRBJ1-1
d_gene: TRBD1
CDR3nt: TGTGCCAGTAGTATAGAGGACAGGACAGGCACTGAAGCTTTCTTT
CDR3aa: CASSIEDRTGTEAFF

v_gene: TRBV29-1
abundance: .
j_gene: TRBJ1-3
d_gene: .
CDR3nt: TGCAGCGTTCAACGGGGAGACACCATATATTTT
CDR3aa: CSVQRGDTIYF

v_gene: TRBV10-1
abundance: .
j_gene: TRBJ1-2
d_gene: .
CDR3nt: TGCGCCAGCAGTGAAAGGCGGGCTGAAGGCTACACCTTC
CDR3aa: CASSERRAEGYTF

v_gene: TRBV5-1
abundance: .
j_gene: TRBJ2-7
d_gene: .
CDR3nt: TGCGCCAGCAGCCCAGGACAGCCCTGGGAGCAGTACTTC
CDR3aa: CASSPGQPWEQYF

v_gene: TRBV9
abundance: .
j_gene: TRBJ2-5
d_gene: .
CDR3nt: TGTGCCAGCAGAAAGGGGCAGGGGCCACAAGAGACCCAGTACTTC
CDR3aa: CASRKGQGPQETQYF

v_gene: TRBV28
abundance: .
j_gene: TRBJ2-1
d_gene: TRBD2
CDR3nt: TGTGCCAGCAGTTTAGGGACTAGCGTTAACAATGAGCAGTTCTTC
CDR3aa: CASSLGTSVNNEQFF

v_gene: TRBV2
abundance: once
j_gene: TRBJ1-2
d_gene: .
CDR3nt: TGTGCCAGCAGTGACATAGGGGTTAACTATGGCTACACCTTC
CDR3aa: CASSDIGVNYGYTF

v_gene: TRBV7-3
abundance: .
j_gene: TRBJ1-1
d_gene: TRBD1
CDR3nt: TGTGCCAGCAGCCCTCCGGACAGGGGCATTAACACTGAAGCTTTCTTT
CDR3aa: CASSPPDRGINTEAFF

v_gene: TRBV9
abundance: .
j_gene: TRBJ1-2
d_gene: .
CDR3nt: TGTGCCAGCACCTTGACCCGGGACTCGGGGAGAGGTGGCTACACCTTC
CDR3aa: CASTLTRDSGRGGYTF

v_gene: TRBV29-1
abundance: .
j_gene: TRBJ2-2
d_gene: TRBD2
CDR3nt: TGCACCTGGATCAGCGGGGGGCCTCCCGGGGAGCTGTTTTTT
CDR3aa: CTWISGGPPGELFF

v_gene: TRBV5-6
abundance: .
j_gene: TRBJ2-1
d_gene: TRBD1
CDR3nt: TGTGCCAGCAGCCTAGGGACAGGGGAGCAGTTCTTC
CDR3aa: CASSLGTGEQFF

v_gene: TRBV5-1
abundance: .
j_gene: TRBJ1-5
d_gene: .
CDR3nt: TGCGCCAGCAGCTTGGTTGGAGGGCGGGTAGCCCAGCATTTT
CDR3aa: CASSLVGGRVAQHF

v_gene: TRBV29-1
abundance: .
j_gene: TRBJ1-1
d_gene: .
CDR3nt: TGCAGCGCGGACAGAATGAACACTGAAGCTTTCTTT
CDR3aa: CSADRMNTEAFF